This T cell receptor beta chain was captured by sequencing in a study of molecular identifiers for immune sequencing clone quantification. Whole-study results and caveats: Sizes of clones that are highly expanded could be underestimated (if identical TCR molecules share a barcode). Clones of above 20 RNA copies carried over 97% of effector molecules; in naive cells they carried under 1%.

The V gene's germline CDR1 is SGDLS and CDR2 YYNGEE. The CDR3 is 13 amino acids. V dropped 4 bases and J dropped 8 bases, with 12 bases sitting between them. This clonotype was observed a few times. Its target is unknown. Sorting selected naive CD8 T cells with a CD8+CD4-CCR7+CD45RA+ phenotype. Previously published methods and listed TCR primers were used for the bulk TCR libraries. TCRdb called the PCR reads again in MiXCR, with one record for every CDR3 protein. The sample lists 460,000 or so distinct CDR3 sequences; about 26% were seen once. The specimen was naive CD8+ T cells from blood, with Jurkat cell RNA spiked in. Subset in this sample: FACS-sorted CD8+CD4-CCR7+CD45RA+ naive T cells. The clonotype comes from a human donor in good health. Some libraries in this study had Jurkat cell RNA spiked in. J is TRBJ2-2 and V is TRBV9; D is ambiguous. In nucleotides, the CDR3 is TGTGCCAGCAGCTCCCCCCAATCTGGGGAGCTGTTTTTT. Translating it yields CASSSPQSGELFF.